Each of the 12 T cell receptor beta chains below was sequenced from the same sample in a study of cytomegalovirus exposure and HLA in healthy donors. Use of 60 Vbeta and 13 Jbeta primers characterized the PCR. Sequencing was performed with immunoSEQ multiplex PCR; in TCRdb, only in-frame clones are kept and a portion is missing. The table lists around 110,000 clones, roughly 70% of them singletons. The material sequenced was PBMCs. The receptors derive from a male donor in good health and CMV-seropositive.

The chain links TRBV28 to TRBJ2-7; D might be TRBD2 (5 bases). The CDR3 runs 14 residues. CDR1 and CDR2 from the germline V gene are MDHEN and SYDVKM. Trimming cost V 3 bases and J 3 bases, with 12 bases left between them. The CDR3 DNA reads as TGTGCCAGCAGTTTCCGGAACGACTACTACGAGCAGTACTTC. Its translation: CASSFRNDYYEQYF.

Note on this clone: Other DNA sequences in the sample encode the same CDR3. The genes are TRBV6-1 and TRBJ2-3; 9 nucleotides align to TRBD2. The germline V gene encodes CDR1 MNHNS and CDR2 SASEGT. Germline trimming cut 3 bases from V and 3 bases from J; bases unmatched to any gene: 7. This CDR3 region has 16 residues. The chain's CDR3 is CASSDGTSGGTDTQYF. The CDR3 coding sequence is TGTGCCAGCAGTGACGGGACCAGCGGGGGGACAGATACGCAGTATTTT.

This clone is a singleton in its sample. V gene TRBV4-2 combines with J gene TRBJ1-2; tentative D call: TRBD1 (6 bases). Trimming stripped 4 bases from V and 2 bases from J, with 14 bases between. This CDR3 is 15 amino acids long. Germline CDR1 reads LGHNA; CDR2 reads YNFKEQ. The CDR3 DNA sequence: TGTGCCAGCAGCCGATCGGGTGGACAGAACTATGGCTACACCTTC. It yields the protein CASSRSGGQNYGYTF.

The CDR3, as DNA: TGCAGCGTTCCCTCAGGGCTAGCGGGAGATTCAGATACGCAGTATTTT. Protein sequence: CSVPSGLAGDSDTQYF. V and J are TRBV29-1 and TRBJ2-3; TRBD2 agrees at 10 bases. After removal of 5 bases from V and 4 bases from J, the junction contained 12 bases not matched to a gene. Germline V lookup: CDR1 SQVTM, CDR2 ANQGSEA. This CDR3 contains 16 residues.

The chain couples TRBV6-5 to TRBJ1-1; tentatively, D is TRBD1 (6 bases). Germline V gene lookup returns CDR1 MNHEY and CDR2 SVGAGI. This CDR3 has 15 amino acids. Trimming pared 2 bases from V and 1 base from J, leaving 11 bases between. CDR3 protein: CASSYTMTGNTEAFF. The CDR3 DNA reads as TGTGCCAGCAGTTACACTATGACAGGGAACACTGAAGCTTTCTTT.

The chain uses TRBV6-5 and TRBJ2-7; TRBD2 agrees at 8 bases. Germline assignment: CDR1 MNHEY and CDR2 SVGAGI. This CDR3 region has 15 residues. With 6 bases clipped from V and 0 bases from J, the junction kept 7 bases outside the gene matches. The CDR3 protein is CASSWASGSSYEQYF. The CDR3, as DNA: TGTGCCAGCAGCTGGGCTAGCGGGTCCTCCTACGAGCAGTACTTC.

V is TRBV28 and J is TRBJ1-2; D may be TRBD1 (6 bases). This CDR3 comprises 12 residues. Trimming cost V 6 bases and J 5 bases, with 10 bases left between them. The germline CDR1 and CDR2 sequences are MDHEN and SYDVKM. The CDR3 sequence: CASSPGAYGYTF. CDR3 nucleotides: TGTGCCAGCAGCCCAGGGGCTTATGGCTACACCTTC.

The rearrangement joins TRBV19 to TRBJ1-4; TRBD1 is a possible D gene (6 bases). Between the trimmed V and J ends, which lost 3 bases and 5 bases, there was a span of 13 bases. Germline CDR1 is LNHDA and CDR2 is SQIVND (reference sequence). The CDR3 extends over 15 amino acids. The CDR3 coding sequence is TGTGCCAGTAGTATCCCAGGGGAGTCGAATGAAAAACTGTTTTTT. This translates into CASSIPGESNEKLFF.

V and J are TRBV5-4 and TRBJ1-2; 7 bases map to TRBD1. This CDR3 spans 15 amino acids. Germline V CDR1 and CDR2: SGHNT, YYREEE (reference sequence). V shed 5 bases, J shed 7 bases, and the junction held 14 bases outside the gene matches. CDR3 nucleotide sequence: TGTGCCAGCAGGTCTCGGGACAGATTACGAGGTGGCTACACCTTC. Residues: CASRSRDRLRGGYTF. Using reference TRBV5-4 and TRBJ1-2 for the parts outside the CDR3, the full variable domain is ETGVTQSPTHLIKTRGQQVTLRCSSQSGHNTVSWYQQALGQGPQFIFQYYREEENGRGNFPPRFSGLQFPNYSSELNVNALELDDSALYLCASRSRDRLRGGYTFGSGTRLTVV.

CDR3 residues: CAWSLTIQDEQFF. As DNA, the CDR3 is TGTGCCTGGAGCCTTACAATTCAGGATGAGCAGTTCTTC. The chain links TRBV30 to TRBJ2-1, with no clear D. This CDR3 has 13 amino acids. Per the germline V gene, CDR1 is GTSNPN and CDR2 is SVGIG (reference sequence). Deletions cut 3 bases from V and 8 bases from J, with 14 bases between.

The chain employs TRBV7-9 and TRBJ2-1, with 10 nucleotides matching TRBD2. V lost 6 bases and J lost 1; bases outside the gene matches: 6. This CDR3 region has 16 residues. In germline, CDR1 is SEHNR, CDR2 FQNEAQ (reference sequence). DNA of the CDR3: TGTGCCAGCAGTCCCAAAGCGGGGGGGTCCTACAATGAGCAGTTCTTC. It encodes CASSPKAGGSYNEQFF.

The V gene is TRBV6-5, the J gene TRBJ2-7; D gene ambiguous. The CDR3 covers 13 residues. In germline, CDR1 is MNHEY, CDR2 SVGAGI. Trimming shortened V by 4 bases and J by 3 bases, and 10 bases separated the two germline ends. The CDR3 DNA reads TGTGCCAGCAGTTCCCTTACAGACTACGAGCAGTACTTC. Translating it yields CASSSLTDYEQYF.